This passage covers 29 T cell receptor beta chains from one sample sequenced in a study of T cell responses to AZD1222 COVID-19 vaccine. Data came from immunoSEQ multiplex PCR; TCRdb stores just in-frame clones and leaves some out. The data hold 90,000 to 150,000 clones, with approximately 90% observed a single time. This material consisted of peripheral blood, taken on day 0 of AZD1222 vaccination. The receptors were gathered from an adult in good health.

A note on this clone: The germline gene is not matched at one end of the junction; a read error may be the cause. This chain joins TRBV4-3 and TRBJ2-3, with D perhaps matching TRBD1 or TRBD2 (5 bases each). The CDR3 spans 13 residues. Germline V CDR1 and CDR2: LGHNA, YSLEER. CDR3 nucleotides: TGCGCCAGCAGCCAAGAGGTCGGGACCCGTTGGAGATTT. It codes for CASSQEVGTRWRF.

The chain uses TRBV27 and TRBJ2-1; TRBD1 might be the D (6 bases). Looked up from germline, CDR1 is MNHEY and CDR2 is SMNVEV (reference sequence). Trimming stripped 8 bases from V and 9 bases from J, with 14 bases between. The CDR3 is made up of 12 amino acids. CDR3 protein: CASGWTASEQFF. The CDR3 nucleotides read TGTGCCAGCGGGTGGACAGCTAGTGAGCAGTTCTTC.

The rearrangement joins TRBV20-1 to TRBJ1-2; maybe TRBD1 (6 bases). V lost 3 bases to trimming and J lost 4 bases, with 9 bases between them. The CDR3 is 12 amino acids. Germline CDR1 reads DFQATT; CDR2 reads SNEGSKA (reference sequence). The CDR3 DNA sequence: TGCAGTGCTAGTCGGACAGCCTATGGCTACACCTTC. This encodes CSASRTAYGYTF.

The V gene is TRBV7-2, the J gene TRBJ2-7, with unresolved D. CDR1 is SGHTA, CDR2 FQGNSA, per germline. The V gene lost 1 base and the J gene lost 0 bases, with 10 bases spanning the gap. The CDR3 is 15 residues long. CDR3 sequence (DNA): TGTGCCAGCAGCTTAGGATTTCTGAGCTCCTACGAGCAGTACTTC. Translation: CASSLGFLSSYEQYF.

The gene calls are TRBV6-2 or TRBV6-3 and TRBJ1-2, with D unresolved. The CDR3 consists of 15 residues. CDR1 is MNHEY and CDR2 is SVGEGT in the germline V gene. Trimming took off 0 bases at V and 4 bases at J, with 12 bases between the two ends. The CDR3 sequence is CASSYSTLISYGYTF. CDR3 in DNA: TGTGCCAGCAGTTACTCGACTTTGATCAGCTATGGCTACACCTTC.

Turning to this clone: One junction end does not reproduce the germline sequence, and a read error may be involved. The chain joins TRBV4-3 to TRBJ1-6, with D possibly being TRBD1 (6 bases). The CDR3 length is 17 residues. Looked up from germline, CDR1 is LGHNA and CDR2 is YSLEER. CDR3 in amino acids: CASSQDRDNNPYSPLHF. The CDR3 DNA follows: TGCGCCAGCAGTCAAGATAGGGACAACAACCCGTATTCACCCCTCCACTTT.

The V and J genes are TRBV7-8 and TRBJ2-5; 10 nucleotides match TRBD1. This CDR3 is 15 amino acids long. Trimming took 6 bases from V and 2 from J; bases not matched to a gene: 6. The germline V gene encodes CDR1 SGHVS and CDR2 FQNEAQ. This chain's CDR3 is CASRWTGGLQETQYF. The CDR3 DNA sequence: TGTGCCAGCAGGTGGACAGGGGGTCTGCAAGAGACCCAGTACTTC.

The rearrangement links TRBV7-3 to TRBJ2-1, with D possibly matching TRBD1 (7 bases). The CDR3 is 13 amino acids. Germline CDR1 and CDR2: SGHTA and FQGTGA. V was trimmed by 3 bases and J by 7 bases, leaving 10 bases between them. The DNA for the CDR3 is TGTGCCAGCAGCTTGGCAGGGGGGAATGAGCAGTTCTTC. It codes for CASSLAGGNEQFF.

The CDR3 DNA reads as TGTGCCACCAGCAGAGATCGTTTCGTGCAGCAGTTCTTC. Its translation: CATSRDRFVQQFF. This chain joins TRBV15 and TRBJ2-1; D is undetermined. This CDR3 spans 13 amino acids. Germline V gene sequence: CDR1 LNHNV, CDR2 YYDKDF (reference sequence). V was trimmed by 0 bases and J by 11 bases, leaving 11 bases between them.

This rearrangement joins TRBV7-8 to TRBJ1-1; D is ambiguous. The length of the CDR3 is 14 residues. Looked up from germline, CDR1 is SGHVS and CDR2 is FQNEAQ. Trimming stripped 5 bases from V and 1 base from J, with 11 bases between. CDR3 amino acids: CASSPVIANTEAFF. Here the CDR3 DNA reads TGTGCCAGCAGCCCCGTCATCGCGAACACTGAAGCTTTCTTT.

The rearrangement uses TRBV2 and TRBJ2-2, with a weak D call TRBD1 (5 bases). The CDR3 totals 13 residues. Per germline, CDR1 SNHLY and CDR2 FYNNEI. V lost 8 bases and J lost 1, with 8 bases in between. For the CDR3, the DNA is TGTGCCAGCTCCAGGGAGAACACCGGGGAGCTGTTTTTT. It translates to CASSRENTGELFF.

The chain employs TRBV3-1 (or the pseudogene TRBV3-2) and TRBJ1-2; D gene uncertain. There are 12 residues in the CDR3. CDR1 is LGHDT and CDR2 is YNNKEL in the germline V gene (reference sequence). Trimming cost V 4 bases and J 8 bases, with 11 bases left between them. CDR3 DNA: TGTGCCAGCAGCCCCACGGGCGGCGGCTACACCTTC. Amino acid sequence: CASSPTGGGYTF.

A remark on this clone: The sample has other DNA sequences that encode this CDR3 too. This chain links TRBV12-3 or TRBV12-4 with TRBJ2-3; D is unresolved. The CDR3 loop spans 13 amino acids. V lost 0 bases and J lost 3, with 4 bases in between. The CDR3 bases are TGTGCCAGCAGTTTAGCGTTAACAGATACGCAGTATTTT. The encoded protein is CASSLALTDTQYF.

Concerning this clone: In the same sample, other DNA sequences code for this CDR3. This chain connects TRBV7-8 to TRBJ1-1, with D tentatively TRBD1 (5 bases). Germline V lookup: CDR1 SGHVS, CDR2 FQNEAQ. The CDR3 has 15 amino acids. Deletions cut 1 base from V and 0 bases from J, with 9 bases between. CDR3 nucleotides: TGTGCCAGCAGCTTAGGTCAGGGTTTGAACACTGAAGCTTTCTTT. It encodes CASSLGQGLNTEAFF.

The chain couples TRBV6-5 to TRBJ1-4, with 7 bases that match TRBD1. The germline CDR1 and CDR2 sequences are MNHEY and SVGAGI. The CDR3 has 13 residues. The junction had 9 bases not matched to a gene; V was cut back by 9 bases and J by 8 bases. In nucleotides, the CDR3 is TGTGCCAGTCGAGACAGGGTCGGGGAAAAACTGTTTTTT. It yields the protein CASRDRVGEKLFF.

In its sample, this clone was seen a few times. CDR3: CASSPRTPQSYGYTF. For the CDR3, the DNA is TGTGCCAGCAGTCCACGGACACCACAATCCTATGGCTACACCTTC. The chain uses TRBV27 and TRBJ1-2, with a weak D call TRBD1 (5 bases). The CDR3 contains 15 residues. Germline CDR1 and CDR2: MNHEY and SMNVEV (reference sequence). V was shortened by 5 bases and J by 4 bases, with 17 bases between the two germline ends.

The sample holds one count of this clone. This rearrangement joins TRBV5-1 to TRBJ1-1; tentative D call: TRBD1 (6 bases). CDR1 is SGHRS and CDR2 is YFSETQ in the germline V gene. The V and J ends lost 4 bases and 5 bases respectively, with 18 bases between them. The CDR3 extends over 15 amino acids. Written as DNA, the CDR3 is TGCGCCAGCAGCCAACGGACAGACGTGCTTACTGAAGCTTTCTTT. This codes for CASSQRTDVLTEAFF.

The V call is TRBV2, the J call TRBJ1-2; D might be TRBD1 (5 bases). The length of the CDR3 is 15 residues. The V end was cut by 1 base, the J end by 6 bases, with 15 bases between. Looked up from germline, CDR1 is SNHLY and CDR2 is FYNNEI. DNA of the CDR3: TGTGCCAGCAGTGAAGTCCGTGTCCGGGGCCATGGCTACACCTTC. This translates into CASSEVRVRGHGYTF.

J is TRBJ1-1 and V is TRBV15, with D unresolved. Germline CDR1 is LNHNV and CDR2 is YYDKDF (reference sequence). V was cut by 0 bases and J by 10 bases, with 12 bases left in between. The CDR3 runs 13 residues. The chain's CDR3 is CATSREDTPGAFF. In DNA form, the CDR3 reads TGTGCCACCAGCAGAGAGGATACACCGGGAGCTTTCTTT.

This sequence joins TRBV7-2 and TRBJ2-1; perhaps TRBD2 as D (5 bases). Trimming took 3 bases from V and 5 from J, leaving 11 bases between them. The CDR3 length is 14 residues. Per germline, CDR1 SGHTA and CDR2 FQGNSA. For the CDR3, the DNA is TGTGCCAGCAGCTTGACTATTTCCAACAATGAGCAGTTCTTC. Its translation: CASSLTISNNEQFF.

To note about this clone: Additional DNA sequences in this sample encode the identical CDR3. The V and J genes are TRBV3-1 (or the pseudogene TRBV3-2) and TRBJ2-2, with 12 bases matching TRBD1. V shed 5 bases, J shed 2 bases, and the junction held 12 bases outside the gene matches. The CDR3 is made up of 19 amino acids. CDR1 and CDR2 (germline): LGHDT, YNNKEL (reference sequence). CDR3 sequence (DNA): TGTGCCAGCAGCAGGCGAGTGGGACAGGGGGCGATAAACACCGGGGAGCTGTTTTTT. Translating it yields CASSRRVGQGAINTGELFF.

CDR3 DNA: TGTGCCAGCAATGACGGTGGGGGCCGGAGAACTGAAGCTTTCTTT. The encoded protein is CASNDGGGRRTEAFF. The chain employs TRBV11-1 and TRBJ1-1, with a possible D match to TRBD1 (6 bases). V was shortened by 7 bases and J by 5 bases, with 20 bases between the two germline ends. The CDR3 spans 15 residues. Germline V CDR1 and CDR2: SGHAT, FQDESV (reference sequence).

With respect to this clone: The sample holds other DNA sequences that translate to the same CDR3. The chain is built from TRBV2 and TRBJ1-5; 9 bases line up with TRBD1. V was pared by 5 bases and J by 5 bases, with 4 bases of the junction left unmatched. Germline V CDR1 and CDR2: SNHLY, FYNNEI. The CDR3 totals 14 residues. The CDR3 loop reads CASSPGQGHQPQHF. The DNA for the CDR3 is TGTGCCAGCAGTCCTGGACAGGGGCATCAGCCCCAGCATTTT.

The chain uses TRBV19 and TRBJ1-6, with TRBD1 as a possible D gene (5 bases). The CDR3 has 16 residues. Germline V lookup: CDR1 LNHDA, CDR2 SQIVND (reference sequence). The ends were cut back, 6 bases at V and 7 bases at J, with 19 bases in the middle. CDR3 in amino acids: CASRTSGTAMNSPLHF. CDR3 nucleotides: TGTGCCAGTAGAACCTCCGGGACGGCTATGAATTCACCCCTCCACTTT.

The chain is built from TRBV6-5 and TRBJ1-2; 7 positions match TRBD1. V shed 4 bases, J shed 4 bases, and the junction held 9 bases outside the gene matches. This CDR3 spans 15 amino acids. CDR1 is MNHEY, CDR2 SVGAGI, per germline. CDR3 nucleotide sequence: TGTGCCAGCAGTTCCCGCCTCCCAGGGGGCTATGGCTACACCTTC. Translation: CASSSRLPGGYGYTF.

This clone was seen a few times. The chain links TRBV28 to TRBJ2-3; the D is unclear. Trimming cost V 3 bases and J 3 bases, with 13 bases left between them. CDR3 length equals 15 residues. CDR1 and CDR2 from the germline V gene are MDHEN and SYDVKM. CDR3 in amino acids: CASSFVYERTDTQYF. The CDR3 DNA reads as TGTGCCAGCAGTTTCGTATATGAGCGTACAGATACGCAGTATTTT.

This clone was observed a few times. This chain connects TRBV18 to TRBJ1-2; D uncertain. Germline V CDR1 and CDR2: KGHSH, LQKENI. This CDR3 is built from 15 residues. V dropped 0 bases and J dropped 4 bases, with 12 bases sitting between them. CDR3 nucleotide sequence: TGTGCCAGCTCACCACCGGAGGCAGCGGGCTATGGCTACACCTTC. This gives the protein CASSPPEAAGYGYTF.

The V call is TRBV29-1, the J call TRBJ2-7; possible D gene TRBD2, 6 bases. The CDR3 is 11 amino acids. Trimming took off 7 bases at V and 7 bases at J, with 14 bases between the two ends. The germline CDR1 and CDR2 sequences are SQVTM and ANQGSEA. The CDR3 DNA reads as TGCAGCGGCGGGACGGCGGGAGAGCAGTACTTC. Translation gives CSGGTAGEQYF.

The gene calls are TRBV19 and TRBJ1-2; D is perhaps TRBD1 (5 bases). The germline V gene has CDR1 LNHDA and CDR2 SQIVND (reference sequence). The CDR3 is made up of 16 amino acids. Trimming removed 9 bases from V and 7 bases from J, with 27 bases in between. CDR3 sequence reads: CASEQSGGGKSSGYTF. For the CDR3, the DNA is TGTGCCAGCGAACAATCCGGTGGGGGTAAATCCTCTGGCTACACCTTC.